Following are 10 T cell receptor beta chains from one sample sequenced in a study of blood T cell repertoires in COVID-19. TCRdb keeps only in-frame clones here, not all; method: immunoSEQ multiplex PCR. The repertoire includes 350,000 to 400,000 clones, around 89% of them detected once, and roughly 1% sits in the top ten. Source material: PBMCs or T cells enriched from blood (not recorded which). Receptors were obtained from a young man who had recovered from COVID-19.

This clone was seen only once. The chain employs TRBV7-9 and TRBJ1-1, with TRBD1 as a possible D gene (6 bases). From germline, CDR1 is SEHNR and CDR2 FQNEAQ (reference sequence). CDR3 size: 14 residues. V lost 5 bases, J lost 0 bases, and 10 bases lay in between. DNA for the CDR3: TGTGCCAGCAGCCTCTGGACAGTGAACACTGAAGCTTTCTTT. It specifies CASSLWTVNTEAFF.

The rearrangement joins TRBV3-1 (or the pseudogene TRBV3-2) to TRBJ1-4; D is ambiguous. Trimming pared 1 base from V and 0 bases from J, leaving 9 bases between. The CDR3 loop spans 16 amino acids. Germline V gene data show CDR1 as LGHDT and CDR2 as YNNKEL (reference sequence). CDR3: CASSQGGGSTNEKLFF. In DNA form, the CDR3 reads TGTGCCAGCAGCCAAGGTGGAGGGTCAACTAATGAAAAACTGTTTTTT.

This rearrangement joins TRBV28 to TRBJ2-2; a possible D gene is TRBD1 (6 bases). The CDR3 totals 15 residues. V was shortened by 5 bases and J by 8 bases, with 18 bases between the two germline ends. Germline V gives CDR1 MDHEN, CDR2 SYDVKM. CDR3 region: CASSRYDRFGGELFF. The CDR3 nucleotides are TGTGCCAGCAGTCGATATGACAGGTTTGGGGGGGAGCTGTTTTTT.

The chain carries TRBV27 and TRBJ2-7, with 7 bases that match TRBD1. From germline, CDR1 is MNHEY and CDR2 SMNVEV (reference sequence). Trimming removed 3 bases from V and 3 bases from J; junction bases left unmatched: 5. The CDR3 consists of 14 residues. CDR3 region: CASSLGQSYYEQYF. For the CDR3, the DNA is TGTGCCAGCAGTTTGGGACAGAGCTACTACGAGCAGTACTTC.

The chain links TRBV11-3 to TRBJ2-2; 9 nucleotides align to TRBD1. The ends lost 5 bases at V and 0 bases at J; junction bases unmatched: 4. The germline V gene encodes CDR1 SGHNT and CDR2 YENEEA. This CDR3 contains 16 residues. The chain's CDR3 is CASSQRQGANTGELFF. The CDR3 DNA follows: TGTGCCAGCAGCCAACGACAGGGGGCGAACACCGGGGAGCTGTTTTTT.

The rearrangement joins TRBV6-5 to TRBJ1-1; the match to TRBD1 covers 7 bases. This CDR3 is built from 13 residues. CDR1 and CDR2 from the germline V gene are MNHEY and SVGAGI. The J segment lost 4 bases and the V segment lost 10 bases, leaving 9 bases of the junction unmatched. CDR3 sequence reads: CATNGAGGTEAFF. In nucleotides, the CDR3 is TGTGCCACCAACGGGGCAGGGGGCACTGAAGCTTTCTTT.

This rearrangement joins TRBV28 to TRBJ1-5; D is unresolved. Germline V gives CDR1 MDHEN, CDR2 SYDVKM. The CDR3 is made up of 11 amino acids. Trimming cost V 4 bases and J 5 bases, with 3 bases left between them. The CDR3 DNA sequence: TGTGCCAGCAGTTCGTATCAGCCCCAGCATTTT. This encodes CASSSYQPQHF. Complete variable domain (other parts from reference TRBV28 and TRBJ1-5): DVKVTQSSRYLVKRTGEKVFLECVQDMDHENMFWYRQDPGLGLRLIYFSYDVKMKEKGDIPEGYSVSREKKERFSLILESASTNQTSMYLCASSSYQPQHFGDGTRLSIL.

The chain couples TRBV7-8 to TRBJ2-1, with TRBD1 matching 7 bases. From germline, CDR1 is SGHVS and CDR2 FQNEAQ. With 7 bases clipped from V and 6 bases from J, the junction kept 9 bases outside the gene matches. The CDR3 is 14 residues long. The CDR3 DNA reads TGTGCCAGCACCAGAGACAGGGATGCCAATGAGCAGTTCTTC. It translates to CASTRDRDANEQFF.

The chain combines TRBV11-2 with TRBJ1-3; 9 nucleotides agree with TRBD1. Trimming took 5 bases from V and 0 from J; bases not matched to a gene: 14. Germline CDR1 and CDR2: SGHAT and FQNNGV. The length of the CDR3 is 19 residues. DNA for the CDR3: TGTGCCAGCAGCCTTTATTCCGGGACAGGGTCTTTCTCTGGAAACACCATATATTTT. It specifies CASSLYSGTGSFSGNTIYF.

The rearrangement uses TRBV27 and TRBJ2-7; the D gene is possibly TRBD2 (6 bases). Trimming stripped 2 bases from V and 7 bases from J, with 15 bases between. The CDR3 is 14 residues long. CDR1 and CDR2 (germline): MNHEY, SMNVEV (reference sequence). CDR3 region: CASSLEGFAGEQYF. CDR3 nucleotide sequence: TGTGCCAGCAGTTTAGAAGGGTTTGCGGGGGAGCAGTACTTC.